The source of this T cell receptor (beta chain) is a study of T cells after yellow fever vaccination. Study observations and caveats: Abundant bulk-derived clonotypes could contaminate FACS-sorted repertoires.

This clonotype was found many times. Each CDR3 protein gets one entry after TCRdb re-called the 5' RACE reads with MiXCR. The sample carries over 25,000 distinct CDR3 sequences, around 5.5% recorded once. The source of this sequence is a man between 25 and 39 years old who received the YFV17D yellow fever vaccine. Here the sequenced sample was PBMCs, either bulk or a sorted T-cell subset (CD4+, CD8+, memory, or dextramer-sorted; not recorded which), taken 15 days after the yellow fever booster vaccination.

The CDR3 DNA reads TGTGCCAGCAGTTACCCTCGCCCCCCACAACGGCTAGCCACAGATACGCAGTATTTT. Amino acid sequence: CASSYPRPPQRLATDTQYF. The rearrangement uses TRBV6-5 and TRBJ2-3; possibly TRBD2 for D (5 bases). The ends were cut back, 2 bases at V and 2 bases at J, with 23 bases in the middle. CDR3 size: 19 residues. Germline V gene data show CDR1 as MNHEY and CDR2 as SVGAGI.